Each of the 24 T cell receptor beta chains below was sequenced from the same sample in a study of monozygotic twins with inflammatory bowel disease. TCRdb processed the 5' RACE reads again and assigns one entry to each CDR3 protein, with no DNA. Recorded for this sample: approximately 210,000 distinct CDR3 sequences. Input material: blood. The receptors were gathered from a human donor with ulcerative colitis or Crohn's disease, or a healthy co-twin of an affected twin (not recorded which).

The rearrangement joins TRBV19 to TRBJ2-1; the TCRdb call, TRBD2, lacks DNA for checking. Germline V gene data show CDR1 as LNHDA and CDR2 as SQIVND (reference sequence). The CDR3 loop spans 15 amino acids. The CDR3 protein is CATRSEERGLNEQFF.

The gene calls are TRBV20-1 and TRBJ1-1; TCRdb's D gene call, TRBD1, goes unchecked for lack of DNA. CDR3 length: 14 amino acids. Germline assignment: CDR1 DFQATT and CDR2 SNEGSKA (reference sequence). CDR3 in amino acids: CSGPRGTGGAEAFF.

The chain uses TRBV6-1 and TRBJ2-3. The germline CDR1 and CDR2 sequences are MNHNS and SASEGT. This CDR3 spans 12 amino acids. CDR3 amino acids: CASSEMADTQYF.

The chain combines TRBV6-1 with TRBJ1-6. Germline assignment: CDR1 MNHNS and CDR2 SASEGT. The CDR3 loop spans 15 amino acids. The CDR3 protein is CASTLHFGGDSPLHF.

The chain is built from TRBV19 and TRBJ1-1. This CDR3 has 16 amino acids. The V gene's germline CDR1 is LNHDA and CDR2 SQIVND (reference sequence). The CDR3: CASSPPPNRHRAEAFF.

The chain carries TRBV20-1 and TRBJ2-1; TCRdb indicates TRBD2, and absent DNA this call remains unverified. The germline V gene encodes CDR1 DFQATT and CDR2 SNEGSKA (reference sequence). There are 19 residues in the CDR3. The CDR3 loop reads CSASREEKSGLAGVDEQFF.

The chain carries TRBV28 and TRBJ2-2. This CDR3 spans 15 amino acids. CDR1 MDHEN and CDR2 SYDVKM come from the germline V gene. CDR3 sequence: CASRKLDLAPGELFF. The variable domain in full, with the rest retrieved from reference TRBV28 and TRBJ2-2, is DVKVTQSSRYLVKRTGEKVFLECVQDMDHENMFWYRQDPGLGLRLIYFSYDVKMKEKGDIPEGYSVSREKKERFSLILESASTNQTSMYLCASRKLDLAPGELFFGEGSRLTVL.

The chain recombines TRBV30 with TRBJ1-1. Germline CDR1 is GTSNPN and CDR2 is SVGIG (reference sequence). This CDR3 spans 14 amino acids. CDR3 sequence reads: CAWSGWTQNTEAFF.

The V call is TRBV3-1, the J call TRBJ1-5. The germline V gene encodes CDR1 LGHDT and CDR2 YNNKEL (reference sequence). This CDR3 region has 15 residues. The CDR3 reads CASSPSQGGYQPQHF.

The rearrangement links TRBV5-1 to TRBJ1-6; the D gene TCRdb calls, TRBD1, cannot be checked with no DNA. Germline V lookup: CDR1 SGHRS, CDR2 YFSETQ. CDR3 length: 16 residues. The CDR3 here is CASSRGGQGDNSPLHF.

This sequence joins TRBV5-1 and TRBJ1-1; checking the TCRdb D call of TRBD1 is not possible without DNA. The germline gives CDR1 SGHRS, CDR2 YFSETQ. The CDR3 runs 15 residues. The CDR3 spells CASSGGQGASTEAFF.

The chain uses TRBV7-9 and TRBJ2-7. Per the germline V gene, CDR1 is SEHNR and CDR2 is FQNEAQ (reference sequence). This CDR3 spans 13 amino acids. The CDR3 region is CASSPVASDEQYF.

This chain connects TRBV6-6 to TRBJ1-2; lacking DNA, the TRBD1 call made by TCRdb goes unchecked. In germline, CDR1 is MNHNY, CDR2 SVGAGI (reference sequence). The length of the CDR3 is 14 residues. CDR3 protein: CASRPDRGRDGYTF.

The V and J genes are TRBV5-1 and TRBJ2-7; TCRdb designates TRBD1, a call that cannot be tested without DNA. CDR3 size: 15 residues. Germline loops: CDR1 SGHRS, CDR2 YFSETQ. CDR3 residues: CASSLGDRESSEQYF.

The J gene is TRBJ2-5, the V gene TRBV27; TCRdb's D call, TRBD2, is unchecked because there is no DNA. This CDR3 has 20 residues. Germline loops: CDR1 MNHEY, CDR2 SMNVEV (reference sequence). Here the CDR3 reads CASSCTRTSTSGLGQETQYF.

CDR3 amino acids: CASSLVGAALYGYTF. This sequence joins TRBV12-3 or TRBV12-4 and TRBJ1-2; TCRdb lists TRBD1, though no DNA is available to test this call. This CDR3 has 15 amino acids.

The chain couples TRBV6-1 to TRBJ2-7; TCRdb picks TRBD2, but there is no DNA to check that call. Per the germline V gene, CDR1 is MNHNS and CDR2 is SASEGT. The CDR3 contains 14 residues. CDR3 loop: CASSAPGLSYEQYF.

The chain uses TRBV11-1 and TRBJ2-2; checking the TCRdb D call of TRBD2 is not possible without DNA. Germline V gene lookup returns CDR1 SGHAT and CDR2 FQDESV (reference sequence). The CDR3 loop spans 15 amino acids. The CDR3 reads CASSSLTSFTGELFF. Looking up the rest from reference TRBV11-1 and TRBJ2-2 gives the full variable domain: EAEVAQSPRYKITEKSQAVAFWCDPISGHATLYWYRQILGQGPELLVQFQDESVVDDSQLPKDRFSAERLKGVDSTLKIQPAELGDSAMYLCASSSLTSFTGELFFGEGSRLTVL.

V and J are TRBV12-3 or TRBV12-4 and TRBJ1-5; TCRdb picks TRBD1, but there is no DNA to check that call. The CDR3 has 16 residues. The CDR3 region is CASSFGQGASNQPQHF.

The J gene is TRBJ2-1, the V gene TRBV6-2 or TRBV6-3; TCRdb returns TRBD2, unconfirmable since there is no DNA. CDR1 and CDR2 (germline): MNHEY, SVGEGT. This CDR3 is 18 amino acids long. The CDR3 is CASSYSRERGTFWDEQFF.

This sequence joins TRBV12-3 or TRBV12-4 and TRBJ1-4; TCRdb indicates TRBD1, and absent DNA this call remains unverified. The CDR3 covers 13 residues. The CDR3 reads CASSVAPWEKLFF.

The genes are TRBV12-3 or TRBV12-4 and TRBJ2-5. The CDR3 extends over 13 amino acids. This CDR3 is CASSPSILETQYF.

The CDR3: CASSHIQTAGMQFF. The V call is TRBV3-1, the J call TRBJ2-1; TCRdb designates TRBD2, a call that cannot be tested without DNA. Germline CDR1 LGHDT, CDR2 YNNKEL (reference sequence). The CDR3 runs 14 residues.

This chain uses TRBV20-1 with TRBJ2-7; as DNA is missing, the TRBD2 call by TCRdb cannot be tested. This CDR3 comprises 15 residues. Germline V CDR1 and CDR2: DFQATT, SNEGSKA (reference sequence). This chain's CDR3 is CSARDLGDSRYEQYF.